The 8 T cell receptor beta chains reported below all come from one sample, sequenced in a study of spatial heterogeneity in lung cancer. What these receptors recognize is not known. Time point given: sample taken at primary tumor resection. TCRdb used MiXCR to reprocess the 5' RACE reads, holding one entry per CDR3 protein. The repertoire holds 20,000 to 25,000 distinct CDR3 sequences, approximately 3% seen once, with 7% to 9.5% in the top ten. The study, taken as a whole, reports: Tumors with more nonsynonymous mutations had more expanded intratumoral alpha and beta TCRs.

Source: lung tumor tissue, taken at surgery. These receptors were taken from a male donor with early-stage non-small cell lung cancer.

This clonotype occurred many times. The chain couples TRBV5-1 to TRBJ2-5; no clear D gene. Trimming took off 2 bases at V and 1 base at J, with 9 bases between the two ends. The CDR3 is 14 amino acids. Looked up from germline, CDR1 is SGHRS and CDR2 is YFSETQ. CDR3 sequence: CASSFNGPQETQYF. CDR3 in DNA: TGCGCCAGCAGCTTTAACGGGCCCCAAGAGACCCAGTACTTC.

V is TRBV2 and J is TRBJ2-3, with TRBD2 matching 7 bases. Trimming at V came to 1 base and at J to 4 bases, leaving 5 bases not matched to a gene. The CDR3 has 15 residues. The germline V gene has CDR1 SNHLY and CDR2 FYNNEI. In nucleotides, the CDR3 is TGTGCCAGCAGTGAAGAGGCGGGAGCGCCAGATACGCAGTATTTT. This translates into CASSEEAGAPDTQYF.

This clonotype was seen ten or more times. Here the CDR3 DNA reads TGTGCCAGCAGCCCGGAGGGCCGGGACCAAGAGACCCAGTACTTC. The encoded protein is CASSPEGRDQETQYF. The chain couples TRBV3-1 to TRBJ2-5, with a weak D call TRBD2 (6 bases). Between the trimmed V and J ends, which lost 4 bases and 0 bases, there was a span of 12 bases. CDR1 is LGHDT and CDR2 is YNNKEL in the germline V gene (reference sequence). CDR3 length equals 15 residues.

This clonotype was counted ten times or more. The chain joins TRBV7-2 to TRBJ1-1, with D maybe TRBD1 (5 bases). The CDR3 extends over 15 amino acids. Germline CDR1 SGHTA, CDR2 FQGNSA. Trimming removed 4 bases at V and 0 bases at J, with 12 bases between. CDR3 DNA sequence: TGTGCCAGCAGCTCCACCTTGACAGTGAACACTGAAGCTTTCTTT. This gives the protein CASSSTLTVNTEAFF.

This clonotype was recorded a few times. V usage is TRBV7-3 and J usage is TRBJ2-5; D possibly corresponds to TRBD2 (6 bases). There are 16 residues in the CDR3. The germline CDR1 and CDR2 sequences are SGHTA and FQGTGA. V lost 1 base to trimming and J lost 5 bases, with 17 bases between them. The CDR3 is CASSLNPPSGGETQYF. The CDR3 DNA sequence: TGTGCCAGCAGCTTAAACCCCCCTAGTGGAGGGGAGACCCAGTACTTC.

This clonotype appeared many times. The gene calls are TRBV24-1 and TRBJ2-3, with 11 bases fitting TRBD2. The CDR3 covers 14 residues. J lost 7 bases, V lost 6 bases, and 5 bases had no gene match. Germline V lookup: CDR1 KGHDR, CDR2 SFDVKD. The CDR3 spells CATSSSGRAHTQYF. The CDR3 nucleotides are TGTGCCACCAGTAGTAGCGGGAGGGCGCATACGCAGTATTTT.

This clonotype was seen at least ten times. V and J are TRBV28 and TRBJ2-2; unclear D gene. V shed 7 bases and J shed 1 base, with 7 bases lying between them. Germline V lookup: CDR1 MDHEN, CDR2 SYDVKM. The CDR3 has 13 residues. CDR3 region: CASIAQNTGELFF. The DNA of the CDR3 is TGTGCCAGCATTGCCCAGAACACCGGGGAGCTGTTTTTT.

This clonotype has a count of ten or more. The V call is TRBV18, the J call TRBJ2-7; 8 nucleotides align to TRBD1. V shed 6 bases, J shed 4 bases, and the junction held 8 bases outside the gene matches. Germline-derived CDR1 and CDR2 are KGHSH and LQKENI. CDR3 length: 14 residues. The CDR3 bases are TGTGCCAGCTCTCAAGGACAGGGTCCTTACGAGCAGTACTTC. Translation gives CASSQGQGPYEQYF.